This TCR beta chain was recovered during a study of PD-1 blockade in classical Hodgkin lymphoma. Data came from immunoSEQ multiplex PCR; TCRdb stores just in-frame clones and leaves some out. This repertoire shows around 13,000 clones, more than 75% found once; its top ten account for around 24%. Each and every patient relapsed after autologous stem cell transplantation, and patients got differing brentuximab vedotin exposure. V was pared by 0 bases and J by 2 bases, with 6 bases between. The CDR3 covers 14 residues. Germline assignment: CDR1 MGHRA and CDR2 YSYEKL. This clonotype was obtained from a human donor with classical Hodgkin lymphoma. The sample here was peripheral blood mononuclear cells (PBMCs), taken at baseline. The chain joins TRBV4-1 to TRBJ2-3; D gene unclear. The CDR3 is CASSQEALTDTQYF. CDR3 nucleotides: TGCGCCAGCAGCCAAGAGGCCCTCACAGATACGCAGTATTTT.